This TCR beta chain was captured in a study of persistence of HIV-infected CD4 T cells. Study overall: Suppressive ART had lasted a median of approximately eight years.

About this clone itself: Antigen: not known.

The V end was cut by 0 bases, the J end by 4 bases, with 21 bases between. Germline V gives CDR1 LNHNV, CDR2 YYDKDF (reference sequence). The CDR3 is 18 amino acids. This nonspecific control used anti-CD3/anti-CD28 bead stimulation of CD4+ T cells. CD4+ T cells upregulating both CD40 ligand and CD69 were sorted as responding cells. Before stimulation, PBMCs underwent CD8+ T cell depletion. Sequencing used immunoSEQ version 4 in survey mode. The method was immunoSEQ multiplex PCR; TCRdb's version includes in-frame clones alone and lacks a portion of them. The sample comprises 40,000 or so clones, 88% of which are singletons, and 0.45% to 0.5% rests with the top ten.

The sample in question was CD4+ T cells sorted from PBMCs after approximately 18-hour stimulation, obtained from a patient who received antiretroviral therapy. The TCR originated in an adult woman with HIV who was CMV-seropositive. This chain connects TRBV15 to TRBJ1-2; a possible D gene is TRBD1 (5 bases). The CDR3 reads CATSREGGISSGIYGYTF. In DNA form, the CDR3 reads TGTGCCACCAGCAGAGAGGGGGGGATCTCGTCAGGAATCTATGGCTACACCTTC. The variable domain in full, with the rest retrieved from reference TRBV15 and TRBJ1-2, is DAMVIQNPRYQVTQFGKPVTLSCSQTLNHNVMYWYQQKSSQAPKLLFHYYDKDFNNEADTPDNFQSRRPNTSFCFLDIRSPGLGDTAMYLCATSREGGISSGIYGYTFGSGTRLTVV.